These 20 T cell receptor beta chains were sequenced from one sample in a study of blood T cells in healthy people across ages (dated by TCRdb to between 2015 and 2016). Libraries were made using 5' RACE. This sample was sequenced with an Illumina HiSeq 2500. A second PCR of about 7 to 12 cycles was performed with a sample-barcoded 5' primer and a J-beta primer mix. In-frame beta chains were kept once TCRdb had trimmed the public reads at Q25 with fastp and called clones with MiXCR. Every distinct CDR3 protein forms one entry, paired with its most common genes and DNA. The table for this sample lists roughly 1.5 million distinct CDR3 sequences; about 45% of them were counted only once. The ten largest account for over 3.5% of the sample. The sequencing sample was made of blood. The receptor set was obtained from a woman aged 18-30 years in good health.

The V gene is TRBV7-2, the J gene TRBJ2-6; D is uncertain. Germline loops: CDR1 SGHTA, CDR2 FQGNSA. The CDR3 spans 17 residues. Trimming stripped 2 bases from V and 0 bases from J, with 11 bases between. In nucleotides, the CDR3 is TGTGCCAGCAGCTTATTCGGCGAAATCTCTGGGGCCAACGTCCTGACTTTC. This codes for CASSLFGEISGANVLTF.

The chain is built from TRBV13 and TRBJ1-6; tentatively, D is TRBD1 (5 bases). V gave up 5 bases and J gave up 5 bases, with 13 bases separating them. CDR3 size: 15 residues. Germline V gene data show CDR1 as PRHDT and CDR2 as FYEKMQ (reference sequence). DNA for the CDR3: TGTGCCAGCAGCCCGCGCGGGACTAATAATTCACCCCTCCACTTT. Its translation is CASSPRGTNNSPLHF.

The chain employs TRBV5-1 and TRBJ2-7, with TRBD1 identical over 8 bases. Germline CDR1 reads SGHRS; CDR2 reads YFSETQ. The CDR3 loop spans 13 amino acids. J lost 4 bases, V lost 6 bases, and 6 bases had no gene match. CDR3 in amino acids: CASTWTGSYEQYF. CDR3 nucleotides: TGCGCCAGCACCTGGACAGGGTCTTACGAGCAGTACTTC.

The chain couples TRBV4-2 to TRBJ2-3; a possible D gene is TRBD1 (6 bases). CDR1 is LGHNA, CDR2 YNFKEQ, per germline. The ends were cut back, 5 bases at V and 1 base at J, with 16 bases in the middle. The CDR3 has 16 residues. As DNA, the CDR3 is TGTGCCAGCAGCGACAGGAAACATTCGGGCACAGATACGCAGTATTTT. As protein: CASSDRKHSGTDTQYF.

With regard to this clonotype: A single base separates this from a much larger clone, so it may be a read error. This sequence joins TRBV10-3 and TRBJ2-3; TRBD2 matches at 9 bases. CDR1 and CDR2 (germline): ENHRY, SYGVKD. This CDR3 region has 13 residues. In DNA form, the CDR3 reads TGTGCCATTACCGGGACTAGCACAGATACGCGGTATTTT. Its protein product is CAITGTSTDTRYF.

The chain employs TRBV6-5 and TRBJ1-2; tentative D call: TRBD1 (5 bases). The V end was cut by 7 bases, the J end by 4 bases, with 19 bases between. Germline V gives CDR1 MNHEY, CDR2 SVGAGI. The CDR3 sequence is 15 residues long. For the CDR3, the DNA is TGTGCCAGCACCACTTCAGGGAACGGGATCTATGGCTACACCTTC. Protein sequence: CASTTSGNGIYGYTF.

This clonotype was detected a few times. This rearrangement joins TRBV30 to TRBJ1-1; no firm D call. CDR1 and CDR2 from the germline V gene are GTSNPN and SVGIG (reference sequence). This CDR3 has 12 residues. Deletions cut 1 base from V and 1 base from J, with 4 bases between. CDR3 nucleotides: TGTGCCTGGAGTGCCTGGAACACTGAAGCTTTCTTT. It codes for CAWSAWNTEAFF.

The V gene is TRBV24-1, the J gene TRBJ2-7, with a possible D match to TRBD2 (6 bases). This CDR3 has 12 residues. The germline V gene encodes CDR1 KGHDR and CDR2 SFDVKD. V gave up 4 bases and J gave up 6 bases, with 9 bases separating them. The CDR3 spells CATSDLSGEQYF. In DNA, the CDR3 is TGTGCCACCAGTGACCTTAGCGGCGAGCAGTACTTC.

The chain is built from TRBV7-3 and TRBJ2-2, with D maybe TRBD2 (6 bases). The V end was cut by 4 bases, the J end by 7 bases, with 10 bases between. Germline assignment: CDR1 SGHTA and CDR2 FQGTGA. The CDR3 consists of 13 residues. CDR3 region: CASSSLGGGELFF. As DNA, the CDR3 is TGTGCCAGCAGCTCCTTGGGGGGCGGGGAGCTGTTTTTT. Drawing the rest from reference TRBV7-3 and TRBJ2-2, the complete variable domain is GAGVSQTPSNKVTEKGKYVELRCDPISGHTALYWYRQSLGQGPEFLIYFQGTGAADDSGLPNDRFFAVRPEGSVSTLKIQRTERGDSAVYLCASSSLGGGELFFGEGSRLTVL.

This clonotype was picked up a small number of times. This chain joins TRBV9 and TRBJ2-5, with 10 nucleotides matching TRBD1. The CDR3 contains 15 residues. Germline assignment: CDR1 SGDLS and CDR2 YYNGEE. The V gene end was trimmed by 3 bases and the J gene end by 5 bases; junction bases not matched to a gene: 7. The CDR3 sequence is CASSGRQGAYETQYF. The CDR3 DNA sequence: TGTGCCAGCAGCGGGCGACAGGGGGCCTATGAGACCCAGTACTTC.

The chain uses TRBV27 and TRBJ2-1; 10 bases are a match to TRBD2. Germline lookup yields CDR1 MNHEY and CDR2 SMNVEV (reference sequence). The junction had 3 bases not matched to a gene; V was cut back by 6 bases and J by 7 bases. This CDR3 is built from 13 residues. The CDR3 DNA reads TGTGCCAGCAGAGGGACTAGCGAAAATGAGCAGTTCTTC. Protein sequence: CASRGTSENEQFF.

CDR3 nucleotide sequence: TGTGCCAGCAGTGACAGGGGGGAAAAGTTCTTC. Residues: CASSDRGEKFF. The J gene is TRBJ2-1, the V gene TRBV6-5; 9 bases fit TRBD1. V was pared by 5 bases and J by 14 bases, with 4 bases of the junction left unmatched. The germline CDR1 and CDR2 sequences are MNHEY and SVGAGI. The CDR3 is 11 amino acids.

The rearrangement uses TRBV29-1 and TRBJ2-5; no definite D call. Germline-derived CDR1 and CDR2 are SQVTM and ANQGSEA. V was shortened by 8 bases and J by 3 bases, with 7 bases between the two germline ends. The CDR3 contains 10 residues. CDR3 sequence: CSSSEETQYF. The CDR3 coding sequence is TGCAGCTCCAGCGAAGAGACCCAGTACTTC.

A few counts support this clonotype. The chain links TRBV4-3 to TRBJ2-3, with a possible D match to TRBD2 (5 bases). The germline V gene has CDR1 LGHNA and CDR2 YSLEER. Trimming cost V 0 bases and J 4 bases, with 14 bases left between them. The CDR3 consists of 16 residues. The CDR3 DNA reads TGCGCCAGCAGCCAAGATTTAGAGGGAGAGGCAGATACGCAGTATTTT. It encodes CASSQDLEGEADTQYF.

This clonotype was recorded once. The chain employs TRBV12-3 or TRBV12-4 and TRBJ2-1, with 9 bases matching TRBD2. The length of the CDR3 is 16 residues. The J segment lost 8 bases and the V segment lost 4 bases, leaving 12 bases of the junction unmatched. The CDR3 DNA reads as TGTGCCAGCAGTTCGCCGGGACGAGCGGGGGGCTATGAGCAGTTCTTC. Its protein is CASSSPGRAGGYEQFF.

This clonotype was seen more than once but under ten times. The rearrangement uses TRBV27 and TRBJ1-2, with D tentatively TRBD1 (5 bases). Germline CDR1 MNHEY, CDR2 SMNVEV (reference sequence). There are 15 residues in the CDR3. Trimming left V 4 bases short and J 0 bases short, with 12 bases between. CDR3 sequence reads: CASSSGRKANYGYTF. CDR3 nucleotides: TGTGCCAGCAGTTCGGGACGGAAAGCTAACTATGGCTACACCTTC.

The gene calls are TRBV7-9 and TRBJ2-7; 7 bases match TRBD2. This CDR3 contains 16 residues. CDR1 is SEHNR, CDR2 FQNEAQ, per germline (reference sequence). V was pared by 6 bases and J by 1 base, with 12 bases of the junction left unmatched. CDR3 nucleotide sequence: TGTGCCAGCAGGCGAAGCGGGATTTTTGGGTCCTACGAGCAGTACTTC. Translated, it gives CASRRSGIFGSYEQYF. The whole variable domain, filled in from reference TRBV7-9 and TRBJ2-7, reads DTGVSQNPRHKITKRGQNVTFRCDPISEHNRLYWYRQTLGQGPEFLTYFQNEAQLEKSRLLSDRFSAERPKGSFSTLEIQRTEQGDSAMYLCASRRSGIFGSYEQYFGPGTRLTVT.

This clonotype showed up just a few times. The chain is built from TRBV20-1 and TRBJ2-7; tentatively, D is TRBD1 or TRBD2 (5 bases each). This CDR3 has 14 residues. Germline CDR1 reads DFQATT; CDR2 reads SNEGSKA (reference sequence). The V end lost 3 bases, the J end lost 0 bases, and 12 bases lay between the germline ends. The CDR3 is CSASQWGTSYEQYF. DNA of the CDR3: TGCAGTGCTAGCCAGTGGGGGACCTCCTACGAGCAGTACTTC.

This chain connects TRBV5-1 to TRBJ2-5; D might be TRBD1 or TRBD2, each matching 6 bases. CDR3 length: 15 amino acids. The V end lost 5 bases, the J end lost 11 bases, and 25 bases lay between the germline ends. In germline, CDR1 is SGHRS, CDR2 YFSETQ. This chain's CDR3 is CASRTRTDTYNEQYF. CDR3 bases: TGCGCCAGCAGGACTAGGACAGACACCTACAATGAGCAGTACTTC.

The chain employs TRBV4-3 and TRBJ2-1, with 8 bases aligning to TRBD2. The CDR3 has 19 residues. CDR1 LGHNA and CDR2 YSLEER come from the germline V gene. J gave up 0 bases and V 1 base, and 11 bases lay outside the gene matches. CDR3: CASSQALGLAESSYNEQFF. CDR3 DNA sequence: TGCGCCAGCAGCCAAGCCCTCGGACTAGCTGAGAGCTCCTACAATGAGCAGTTCTTC.